This TCR beta chain was identified in a study of T cell responses to AZD1222 COVID-19 vaccine. The V end lost 1 base, the J end lost 7 bases, and 14 bases lay between the germline ends. Per germline, CDR1 LNHDA and CDR2 SQIVND (reference sequence). The CDR3 length is 15 residues. Clones were sequenced by immunoSEQ multiplex PCR, and TCRdb holds only the in-frame ones, with some missing. The sample holds around 99,000 clones, 91% seen once. The sequencing used peripheral blood, collected on day 0 of AZD1222 vaccination. The receptor was isolated from an adult in good health. This chain links TRBV19 with TRBJ1-5; D ambiguous. The CDR3 protein is CASSIGRAGEQPQHF. The CDR3 DNA reads TGTGCCAGTAGTATAGGGAGGGCAGGAGAACAGCCCCAGCATTTT.